Following are 25 T cell receptor beta chains from one sample sequenced in a study of T cells after yellow fever vaccination. TCRdb re-called the 5' RACE reads through MiXCR, storing one row per CDR3 protein. The repertoire holds some 220,000 distinct CDR3 sequences, with roughly 3% as singletons. Source: CD4+ T cells sorted from PBMCs, taken 10 days after the yellow fever booster vaccination. The receptors stem from a man younger than 35 who received the YFV17D yellow fever vaccine.

This chain joins TRBV7-2 and TRBJ2-7; perhaps TRBD1 as D (5 bases). Per the germline V gene, CDR1 is SGHTA and CDR2 is FQGNSA. V gave up 4 bases and J gave up 0 bases, with 7 bases separating them. CDR3 size: 13 residues. As DNA, the CDR3 is TGTGCCAGCAGCTACGACAGCTCCTACGAGCAGTACTTC. Its protein product is CASSYDSSYEQYF.

This clonotype was seen repeatedly, ten times or more. The chain couples TRBV5-1 to TRBJ2-3; a weak D match, TRBD1 (5 bases). V dropped 4 bases and J dropped 6 bases, with 15 bases sitting between them. Germline V gene sequence: CDR1 SGHRS, CDR2 YFSETQ. CDR3 length: 14 amino acids. The CDR3 DNA is TGCGCCAGCAGCCAGACCCAGGGTGACGATACGCAGTATTTT. Amino acid sequence: CASSQTQGDDTQYF.

The sample holds many counts of this clonotype. The J gene is TRBJ1-6, the V gene TRBV4-2, with D tentatively TRBD1 (5 bases). Trimming pared 1 base from V and 10 bases from J, leaving 14 bases between. Germline V lookup: CDR1 LGHNA, CDR2 YNFKEQ. The CDR3 is 15 residues long. CDR3 DNA: TGTGCCAGCAGCCAAGGGGGGGGGGTCAACTCACCCCTCCACTTT. Protein product: CASSQGGGVNSPLHF.

This clonotype occurred many times. V gene TRBV29-1 combines with J gene TRBJ2-4; D may correspond to TRBD1 or TRBD2 (5 bases each). The CDR3 has 13 residues. Germline values: CDR1 SQVTM, CDR2 ANQGSEA. Trimming cost V 4 bases and J 0 bases, with 7 bases left between them. The CDR3 DNA reads as TGCAGCGTTGCCGGGACAGCCAAAAACATTCAGTACTTC. Encoded protein: CSVAGTAKNIQYF. The entire variable domain, with the rest obtained from reference TRBV29-1 and TRBJ2-4, is as follows: SAVISQKPSRDICQRGTSLTIQCQVDSQVTMMFWYRQQPGQSLTLIATANQGSEATYESGFVIDKFPISRPNLTFSTLTVSNMSPEDSSIYLCSVAGTAKNIQYFGAGTRLSVL.

This clonotype was counted only a few times. The V call is TRBV3-1, the J call TRBJ1-1; 7 nucleotides align to TRBD1. The CDR3 runs 12 residues. V gave up 1 base and J gave up 11 bases; unmatched junction bases: 4. The germline V gene encodes CDR1 LGHDT and CDR2 YNNKEL (reference sequence). The CDR3 DNA sequence: TGTGCCAGCAGCCAAGCTACAGGGGTGGCTTTCTTT. Protein: CASSQATGVAFF.

This clonotype was picked up many times. The chain recombines TRBV2 with TRBJ1-4, with D tentatively TRBD1 (5 bases). The CDR3 totals 13 residues. The V end lost 6 bases, the J end lost 4 bases, and 9 bases lay between the germline ends. The germline CDR1 and CDR2 sequences are SNHLY and FYNNEI. Here the CDR3 reads CASRDKNNEKLFF. CDR3 coding DNA: TGTGCCAGCAGGGACAAAAATAATGAAAAACTGTTTTTT.

This clonotype was observed a few times. The J gene is TRBJ1-4, the V gene TRBV12-3 or TRBV12-4; possibly TRBD1 for D (6 bases). The CDR3 spans 12 residues. V was trimmed by 3 bases and J by 11 bases, leaving 10 bases between them. The CDR3 loop is CASSLDSEKLFF. The CDR3 nucleotides are TGTGCCAGCAGTTTGGACAGTGAGAAACTGTTTTTT.

This clonotype came up many times. The V call is TRBV7-9, the J call TRBJ2-1; no firm D call. V was clipped by 0 bases and J by 8 bases, with 14 bases between them. Germline V CDR1 and CDR2: SEHNR, FQNEAQ (reference sequence). The CDR3 length is 15 residues. The CDR3 nucleotides read TGTGCCAGCAGCTTAGCAGGGAACGCCGCTCATGAGCAGTTCTTC. Translating it yields CASSLAGNAAHEQFF.

This clonotype was counted only a few times. The rearrangement links TRBV5-6 to TRBJ1-2, with 8 bases fitting TRBD1. J was trimmed by 3 bases and V by 7 bases; bases with no gene match: 11. Germline V gene lookup returns CDR1 SGHDT and CDR2 YYEEEE. CDR3 length equals 15 residues. In nucleotides, the CDR3 is TGTGCCAGCTATCCCCGGGACAGGTCTTACTATGGCTACACCTTC. This sequence encodes CASYPRDRSYYGYTF.

The sample holds many counts of this clonotype. The chain is built from TRBV19 and TRBJ2-5, with unresolved D. Germline V lookup: CDR1 LNHDA, CDR2 SQIVND (reference sequence). V was pared by 3 bases and J by 0 bases, with 11 bases between. There are 15 residues in the CDR3. The CDR3 sequence: CASSMGTWYQETQYF. CDR3 nucleotides: TGTGCCAGTAGTATGGGAACTTGGTACCAAGAGACCCAGTACTTC. Full variable domain (missing parts from reference TRBV19 and TRBJ2-5): DGGITQSPKYLFRKEGQNVTLSCEQNLNHDAMYWYRQDPGQGLRLIYYSQIVNDFQKGDIAEGYSVSREKKESFPLTVTSAQKNPTAFYLCASSMGTWYQETQYFGPGTRLLVL.

The chain carries TRBV19 and TRBJ2-5; a weak D match, TRBD2 (6 bases). Between the trimmed V and J ends, which lost 8 bases and 5 bases, there was a span of 15 bases. The CDR3 runs 13 residues. Per the germline V gene, CDR1 is LNHDA and CDR2 is SQIVND (reference sequence). The CDR3 region is CASSNGGFETQYF. The CDR3 bases are TGTGCCAGTTCAAATGGGGGGTTCGAGACCCAGTACTTC.

CDR3 sequence reads: CASRWTGAGGYTF. The CDR3 DNA sequence: TGTGCCAGCAGATGGACAGGGGCGGGTGGCTACACCTTC. The chain has TRBV12-3 or TRBV12-4 and TRBJ1-2, with 9 bases identical to TRBD1. J gave up 7 bases and V 6 bases, and 6 bases lay outside the gene matches. The CDR3 is made up of 13 amino acids.

This clonotype was found a few times. The chain links TRBV3-1 to TRBJ2-1, with D perhaps TRBD1 (5 bases). The CDR3 runs to 15 residues. Trimming took off 4 bases at V and 6 bases at J, with 16 bases between the two ends. Looked up from germline, CDR1 is LGHDT and CDR2 is YNNKEL (reference sequence). This CDR3 is CASSRRQRSGNEQFF. The DNA for the CDR3 is TGTGCCAGCAGCCGCCGACAGAGGTCGGGCAATGAGCAGTTCTTC.

This clonotype was seen more than once but under ten times. V is TRBV12-3 or TRBV12-4 and J is TRBJ2-7, with D maybe TRBD1 (7 bases). V was cut by 8 bases and J by 4 bases, with 12 bases left in between. This CDR3 region has 12 residues. CDR3 region: CASSRGRYEQYF. CDR3 DNA sequence: TGTGCCAGCTCCAGGGGGAGGTACGAGCAGTACTTC.

This clonotype has ten or more counts. The chain employs TRBV5-1 and TRBJ2-1; 8 positions match TRBD2. V shed 6 bases, J shed 5 bases, and the junction held 7 bases outside the gene matches. The length of the CDR3 is 14 residues. CDR1 is SGHRS, CDR2 YFSETQ, per germline. This CDR3 reads CASNRGGVDNEQFF. The CDR3 DNA is TGCGCCAGCAACCGGGGGGGCGTTGACAATGAGCAGTTCTTC.

In its sample, this clonotype was seen many times. The rearrangement joins TRBV7-2 to TRBJ1-2; 8 bases align to TRBD1. Looked up from germline, CDR1 is SGHTA and CDR2 is FQGNSA. After removal of 3 bases from V and 5 bases from J, the junction contained 11 bases not matched to a gene. The CDR3 extends over 16 amino acids. CDR3 sequence: CASSFHPGTGTYGYTF. The DNA of the CDR3 is TGTGCCAGCAGCTTTCACCCTGGGACAGGAACATATGGCTACACCTTC.

There are many counts of this clonotype. The J gene is TRBJ1-1, the V gene TRBV12-3 or TRBV12-4, with D possibly TRBD1 on 5 matching bases. This CDR3 region has 11 residues. V lost 2 bases and J lost 11, with 9 bases in between. The CDR3 DNA sequence: TGTGCCAGCAGTTTACAGGGAGGTGCTTTCTTT. It is translated as CASSLQGGAFF.

In its sample, this clonotype was seen a few times. The V call is TRBV18, the J call TRBJ2-2; TRBD1 agrees at 8 bases. The CDR3 loop spans 16 amino acids. V lost 0 bases, J lost 0 bases, and 0 bases stayed unmatched. Germline V CDR1 and CDR2: KGHSH, LQKENI. The CDR3 protein is CASSPPGQANTGELFF. The CDR3, as DNA: TGTGCCAGCTCACCACCGGGACAGGCGAACACCGGGGAGCTGTTTTTT.

The V and J genes are TRBV5-1 and TRBJ2-7; D not certain. The CDR3 consists of 13 residues. Trimming removed 0 bases from V and 3 bases from J, with 7 bases in between. CDR1 SGHRS and CDR2 YFSETQ come from the germline V gene. The CDR3 is CASSLDPGYEQYF. For the CDR3, the DNA is TGCGCCAGCAGCTTGGATCCTGGCTACGAGCAGTACTTC.

This clonotype came up a few times. The chain is built from TRBV5-1 and TRBJ2-3; D may be TRBD1 or TRBD2 (5 bases each). Trimming stripped 0 bases from V and 0 bases from J, with 8 bases between. The CDR3 is 15 residues long. CDR1 and CDR2 (germline): SGHRS, YFSETQ. CDR3 nucleotide sequence: TGCGCCAGCAGCTTGGAAGGGACGAGCACAGATACGCAGTATTTT. Its translation is CASSLEGTSTDTQYF.

This clonotype was observed at least ten times. CDR3 in amino acids: CAIGDSYNEQFF. The CDR3 DNA sequence: TGTGCCATTGGGGACAGCTACAATGAGCAGTTCTTC. The chain uses TRBV10-3 and TRBJ2-1; 7 positions agree with TRBD1. The CDR3 spans 12 residues. V shed 9 bases and J 3 bases; nucleotides not matched to a gene: 2. Germline V gene sequence: CDR1 ENHRY, CDR2 SYGVKD.

This clonotype was detected many times. The rearrangement uses TRBV29-1 and TRBJ2-5; possibly TRBD2 for D (5 bases). Germline values: CDR1 SQVTM, CDR2 ANQGSEA. V was clipped by 4 bases and J by 2 bases, with 11 bases between them. The CDR3 length is 13 residues. The CDR3 nucleotides read TGCAGCGTTGTTTGGCGGGCTCAAGAGACCCAGTACTTC. It specifies CSVVWRAQETQYF.

The chain recombines TRBV11-2 with TRBJ2-7; either TRBD1 or TRBD2 may supply D (5 bases each). This CDR3 is built from 17 residues. The germline CDR1 and CDR2 sequences are SGHAT and FQNNGV. Trimming removed 5 bases from V and 2 bases from J, with 22 bases in between. The CDR3 nucleotides are TGTGCCAGCAGCCCCGGCCCGAGGGGCTCCCGGCCCTACGAGCAGTACTTC. It yields the protein CASSPGPRGSRPYEQYF.

This clonotype was picked up many times. This rearrangement joins TRBV27 to TRBJ1-5; possible D gene TRBD1, 5 bases. From germline, CDR1 is MNHEY and CDR2 SMNVEV (reference sequence). CDR3 length equals 14 residues. V lost 5 bases and J 5 bases, leaving 13 bases between the germline ends. The CDR3 spells CASSTRVPDQPQHF. CDR3 DNA: TGTGCCAGCAGTACCAGGGTTCCCGATCAGCCCCAGCATTTT.

Ten or more counts support this clonotype. The chain recombines TRBV5-1 with TRBJ2-3; D gene unclear. CDR1 is SGHRS and CDR2 is YFSETQ in the germline V gene. Between the trimmed V and J ends, which lost 5 bases and 3 bases, there was a span of 13 bases. This CDR3 comprises 14 residues. The CDR3: CASRVFWGTDTQYF. The CDR3 region has the DNA TGCGCCAGCAGAGTGTTTTGGGGTACAGATACGCAGTATTTT.